These T cell receptor beta chains were read from a single sample in a study of T-cell reconstitution after alpha-beta-depleted transplantation in children. Using its own MiXCR run on the PCR reads, TCRdb lists one record per CDR3 protein. The top ten hold about 10% of the sample, which has around 120,000 distinct CDR3 sequences, more than 20% seen once. Sequencing was performed on PBMCs, mostly from graft donor cells, taken 180 days after TCRalphabeta/CD19-depleted stem cell transplant. The receptors stem from a male patient between 2 and 10 years old who had a stem cell transplant for chronic granulomatous disease, so the T cells may come from the graft donor. Both conserved end residues are part of each CDR3. Fields, in order: D gene, CDR3 length, J gene, clone size, V gene, CDR3 DNA, CDR3 protein. D genes are given only for firm matches. Rows may omit the clone size; those that give it use once, few, many or a size class.

>NA|17|TRBJ2-7|many|TRBV28
TGTGCCAGCAGCCCGGTTGTGACAGTCGGGGTTGGCTACGAGCAGTACTTC
CASSPVVTVGVGYEQYF
>NA|13|TRBJ2-5|many|TRBV5-1
TGCGCCAGCAGGGACATAAGCCAAGAGACCCAGTACTTC
CASRDISQETQYF
>TRBD2|17|TRBJ2-7|NA|TRBV12-3/TRBV12-4
TGTGCCAGCAGTTTAGCACTAGCGGGCCATCTTGGTTACGAGCAGTACTTC
CASSLALAGHLGYEQYF
>TRBD1|16|TRBJ1-5|NA|TRBV5-1
TGCGCCAGCAGCTCTGGACAGGGTGGGGGCAATCAGCCCCAGCATTTT
CASSSGQGGGNQPQHF
>NA|13|TRBJ1-5|NA|TRBV12-3/TRBV12-4
TGTGCCAGCAGCCTCCTATCGGGTCAGCCCCAGCATTTT
CASSLLSGQPQHF
>NA|14|TRBJ2-7|few|TRBV20-1
TGCAGTGCCGTGGCCAGGACAAGGGTGTACGAGCAGTACTTC
CSAVARTRVYEQYF
>NA|11|TRBJ2-7|NA|TRBV15
TGTGCCACCAGCAGCGGCTACGAGCAGTACTTC
CATSSGYEQYF
>NA|16|TRBJ2-1|NA|TRBV11-2
TGTGCCAGCAGCTTAGGTGTGCGTATTGATGGGGATGAGCAGTTCTTC
CASSLGVRIDGDEQFF
>NA|15|TRBJ1-6|NA|TRBV12-3/TRBV12-4
TGTGCCAGCAGCAACCCGGAGGGGTTCGGGTCACCCCTCCACTTT
CASSNPEGFGSPLHF
>NA|19|TRBJ1-2|many|TRBV4-3
TGCGCCAGCAGCCAAGATGCCAGAGCGATGTGGGCTACCCACTATGGCTACACCTTC
CASSQDARAMWATHYGYTF
>NA|11|TRBJ1-1|NA|TRBV20-1
TGCAGTGCTAGAGATGTGAGTATCACCTTCTTT
CSARDVSITFF
>NA|15|TRBJ2-3|many|TRBV12-3/TRBV12-4
TGTGCCAGCAGACAATCCGGGACGGGCGGAGATACGCAGTATTTT
CASRQSGTGGDTQYF
>TRBD1|16|TRBJ2-2|NA|TRBV12-3/TRBV12-4
TGTGCCAGCAGTTTAAGGGGGCTAGTTGTCTCCGGGGAGCTGTTTTTT
CASSLRGLVVSGELFF
>NA|17|TRBJ1-1|few|TRBV7-9
TGTGCCAGCAGCACACAAATGCACTCGGGGACCGAGTATGAAGCTTTCTTT
CASSTQMHSGTEYEAFF
>NA|16|TRBJ1-1|many|TRBV27
TGTGCCAGCAGTTCCAACCCGGGCGTCGGAGTTACTGAAGCTTTCTTT
CASSSNPGVGVTEAFF
>TRBD2|13|TRBJ2-5|NA|TRBV20-1
TGCAGTGCTGGGACTAGCGGGAAAGAGACCCAGTACTTC
CSAGTSGKETQYF
>NA|13|TRBJ1-5|once|TRBV3-1
TGTGCCAGCAGGGGGACTTTGGATCAGCCCCAGCATTTT
CASRGTLDQPQHF
>NA|16|TRBJ2-1|NA|TRBV7-2
TGTGCCAGCAGCTCCATAGGGACGGACCCCTACAATGAGCAGTTCTTC
CASSSIGTDPYNEQFF
>TRBD2|12|TRBJ2-5|many|TRBV29-1
TGCAGCGTCGGCGGGAGCCAAGAGACCCAGTACTTC
CSVGGSQETQYF
>NA|12|TRBJ1-1|few|TRBV6-6
TGTGCCAGCAGTTCGACAAGACAAGAAGCTTTCTTT
CASSSTRQEAFF
>TRBD2|14|TRBJ2-3|NA|TRBV7-2
TGTGCCAGCATACTAACTAGCGGGGCGGATACGCAGTATTTT
CASILTSGADTQYF
>NA|14|TRBJ2-7|many|TRBV3-1
TGTGCCAGCAGCCAAGGACACCTCTCCTACGAGCAGTACTTC
CASSQGHLSYEQYF
>TRBD1|15|TRBJ2-5|NA|TRBV20-1
TGCAGTGCTAGAGACCGACAGGGGTGGCAAGAGACCCAGTACTTC
CSARDRQGWQETQYF
>NA|14|TRBJ2-3|once|TRBV15
TGTGCCACCAGCAGAGATACTCCTACAGATACGCAGTATTTT
CATSRDTPTDTQYF
>NA|10|TRBJ1-1|many|TRBV29-1
TGCAGCGTTGGGGAGCCTGAAGCTTTCTTT
CSVGEPEAFF
>TRBD1|15|TRBJ1-1|many|TRBV5-5
TGTGCCAGCAGCCCCTGGACAGGGGGCTACATAAAGGCTTTCTTT
CASSPWTGGYIKAFF
>TRBD2|15|TRBJ2-5|NA|TRBV5-5
TGTGCCAGCAGCTTGGTGCTAGCGGGGCGGGAGACCCAGTACTTC
CASSLVLAGRETQYF
>NA|13|TRBJ1-2|NA|TRBV5-6
TGTGCCAGCAGCTTGGGTGGACTCTATGGCTACACCTTC
CASSLGGLYGYTF
>NA|13|TRBJ2-7|NA|TRBV12-5
TGTGCTAGTGGTTTGGGGTTCTCCTACGAGCAGTACTTC
CASGLGFSYEQYF
>TRBD1|14|TRBJ2-7|few|TRBV12-3/TRBV12-4
TGTGCCAGCAGTGGAAGGGACAGGGGAATAGAGCAGTACTTC
CASSGRDRGIEQYF
>NA|10|TRBJ2-1|NA|TRBV28
TGTGCCAGCAGTTACTTGGAGCAGTTCTTC
CASSYLEQFF
>NA|14|TRBJ2-7|many|TRBV5-1
TGCGCCAGCAGCTTGGATACGAACTCCTACGAGCAGTACTTC
CASSLDTNSYEQYF
>TRBD2|15|TRBJ2-1|NA|TRBV20-1
TGCAGTGCTAGAGCTCCTAGCGGGGGTTACAATGAGCAGTTCTTC
CSARAPSGGYNEQFF
>NA|16|TRBJ2-4|NA|TRBV7-8
TGTGCCAGCAGCTTAAGGGACCGTATAGCCAAAAACATTCAGTACTTC
CASSLRDRIAKNIQYF
>NA|13|TRBJ2-1|NA|TRBV9
TGTGCCAGCAGCCCTGGCCCCTGGAATGAGCAGTTCTTC
CASSPGPWNEQFF
>NA|12|TRBJ2-3|NA|TRBV11-3
TGTGCCAGCAGCTTAGGAGAAGATACGCAGTATTTT
CASSLGEDTQYF
>TRBD2|13|TRBJ2-7|NA|TRBV9
TGTGCCAGCAGCCTCGGACTAGCGTACGAGCAGTACTTC
CASSLGLAYEQYF
>NA|16|TRBJ2-3|few|TRBV12-3/TRBV12-4
TGTGCCAGCAGTTTTGGAGCGCTATTTCGCACAGATACGCAGTATTTT
CASSFGALFRTDTQYF
>TRBD2|19|TRBJ2-7|NA|TRBV15
TGTGCCACCAGCAGAGATTTCGGACTAGCGGGAGGGCCAGCCTACGAGCAGTACTTC
CATSRDFGLAGGPAYEQYF
>NA|13|TRBJ1-4|many|TRBV29-1
TGCAGCGTGGGTCGGGGGAGGTACGAAAAACTGTTTTTT
CSVGRGRYEKLFF
>TRBD2|15|TRBJ2-1|NA|TRBV6-5
TGTGCCAGCAGTTATTTTGGTAGCGGGAGGTATGAGCAGTTCTTC
CASSYFGSGRYEQFF
>NA|15|TRBJ1-1|NA|TRBV12-3/TRBV12-4
TGTGCCAGCAGTTTAGTCGGGACACCAAACACTGAAGCTTTCTTT
CASSLVGTPNTEAFF
>TRBD1|15|TRBJ2-3|few|TRBV12-3/TRBV12-4
TGTGCCAGCAGTGTTCCGGGACAGGGGCTCCATACGCAGTATTTT
CASSVPGQGLHTQYF